This T cell receptor (beta chain) is from a study of T cells in Graves' hyperthyroidism and ophthalmopathy. This clonotype has ten or more counts. The investigators amplified TCR beta CDR3 regions from RNA transcripts. When the TCR CDR3 underwent first-round RT-PCR, the HTBI primer set was used. Each CDR3 protein gets one entry after TCRdb re-called the multiplex PCR reads with MiXCR. The data contain around 600,000 distinct CDR3 sequences, about 14% of them singletons. The germline V gene encodes CDR1 SGHAT and CDR2 FQNNGV. There are 16 residues in the CDR3. V was pared by 9 bases and J by 2 bases, with 17 bases between. Fresh peripheral blood, 10 ml, yielded the PBMCs.

Specimen: blood. The chain uses TRBV11-2 and TRBJ2-6, with D possibly called TRBD1 or TRBD2 (5 bases each). The TCR was taken from a woman aged 45 to 65 with Graves' ophthalmopathy. CDR3 sequence (DNA): TGTGCCAGGGAGGACATGGCTTCGGCTGGGGCCAACGTCCTGACTTTC. Translating gives CAREDMASAGANVLTF.